This TCR beta chain was identified during a study of cytomegalovirus exposure and HLA in healthy donors. Assay used: immunoSEQ multiplex PCR; TCRdb lists only in-frame clones, some missing. Seen here are roughly 180,000 clones, 86% observed once, and the top ten hold around 7.2%. Concerning this clone itself: Its antigen is unknown.

The study, taken as a whole, reports: The investigators catalogued under 200 TCR beta chains as cytomegalovirus-associated. The majority of TCR sequences were rare, yet some public TCRs appeared in many donors.

Germline loops: CDR1 SGHAT, CDR2 FQDESV (reference sequence). This CDR3 comprises 14 residues. Trimming cost V 5 bases and J 6 bases; bases outside gene matches: 9. This sequence originates from a man younger than 45 in good health and CMV-seropositive. Specimen: PBMCs. This rearrangement joins TRBV11-1 to TRBJ2-7; 8 bases are shared with TRBD1. CDR3 residues: CASSRQGPVSEQYF. In DNA form, the CDR3 reads TGTGCCAGCAGCCGACAGGGGCCCGTCAGCGAGCAGTACTTC.